Sequencing of this TCR beta chain was carried out in a study of blood T cells in healthy people across ages. For the second PCR, which ran for about 7 to 11 cycles, a sample-barcoded 5' primer and a J-beta primer mix were used. Sequencing of every sample gave 2.5 million or more CDR3-containing paired-end reads. One entry per CDR3 protein, called by TCRdb with MiXCR from the 5' RACE reads. The sample carries some 1.4 million distinct CDR3 sequences, about 43% recorded once. The TCR was taken from a young woman in good health. Sequenced: blood.

The CDR3 loop reads CSAGPPPDQETQYF. DNA for the CDR3: TGCAGTGCTGGTCCGCCCCCGGACCAAGAGACCCAGTACTTC. The J gene is TRBJ2-5, the V gene TRBV20-1; D is uncertain. The V and J ends lost 5 bases and 0 bases respectively, with 13 bases between them. Germline V gene sequence: CDR1 DFQATT, CDR2 SNEGSKA (reference sequence). CDR3 length equals 14 residues.